The 29 T cell receptor beta chains given below trace back to one sample, sequenced in a study of blood T cell repertoires in COVID-19. The table came from immunoSEQ multiplex PCR; TCRdb's copy has only in-frame clones and leaves some out. This table holds more than 250,000 clones, roughly 84% found once. Sequenced input: peripheral blood. These receptors all stem from a man in his fifties with active or convalescent COVID-19.

The chain employs TRBV10-2 and TRBJ1-6, with 8 bases identical to TRBD1. This CDR3 contains 14 residues. Losses at the gene ends were 5 bases for V and 7 bases for J; bases not matched to a gene: 4. The germline V gene encodes CDR1 WSHSY and CDR2 SAAADI. The CDR3 sequence: CASSRQGLNSPLHF. The CDR3 nucleotides are TGCGCCAGCAGTAGACAGGGGTTGAATTCACCCCTCCACTTT.

The chain employs TRBV10-3 and TRBJ2-7, with D unclear. Germline values: CDR1 ENHRY, CDR2 SYGVKD. Deletions cut 10 bases from V and 7 bases from J, with 32 bases between. CDR3 length: 17 residues. CDR3 coding DNA: TGTGCCACCTCACCCTTCGCTGGCGGAGCGACCACTTTGGAGCAGTACTTC. It translates to CATSPFAGGATTLEQYF.

The chain uses TRBV3-1 (or the pseudogene TRBV3-2) and TRBJ2-5; perhaps TRBD1 as D (5 bases). This CDR3 has 16 residues. V lost 1 base and J 0 bases, leaving 12 bases between the germline ends. In germline, CDR1 is LGHDT, CDR2 YNNKEL (reference sequence). This CDR3 reads CASSQGGLSYQETQYF. The DNA of the CDR3 is TGTGCCAGCAGCCAAGGGGGCCTTAGTTACCAAGAGACCCAGTACTTC.

The chain combines TRBV2 with TRBJ1-2; 8 bases agree with TRBD1. Trimming took 5 bases from V and 0 from J; bases not matched to a gene: 5. Germline CDR1 is SNHLY and CDR2 is FYNNEI. This CDR3 comprises 15 residues. The CDR3 sequence is CASSTRTGSNYGYTF. In DNA, the CDR3 is TGTGCCAGCAGTACACGGACAGGGTCTAACTATGGCTACACCTTC.

This clone was seen a single time. The chain employs TRBV5-1 and TRBJ1-2; no clear D gene. The CDR3 is 17 residues long. Trimming removed 4 bases at V and 6 bases at J, with 25 bases between. The germline V gene has CDR1 SGHRS and CDR2 YFSETQ. CDR3 sequence (DNA): TGCGCCAGCAGCAGCTTGTATAGTCCCCTCGGTAAAAATGGCTACACCTTC. It specifies CASSSLYSPLGKNGYTF. Together with reference TRBV5-1 and TRBJ1-2, the CDR3 gives the full variable domain: KAGVTQTPRYLIKTRGQQVTLSCSPISGHRSVSWYQQTPGQGLQFLFEYFSETQRNKGNFPGRFSGRQFSNSRSEMNVSTLELGDSALYLCASSSLYSPLGKNGYTFGSGTRLTVV.

The J gene is TRBJ1-2, the V gene TRBV24-1, with D possibly TRBD1 on 5 matching bases. V was pared by 4 bases and J by 4 bases, with 12 bases between. CDR3 length: 14 amino acids. Germline CDR1 KGHDR, CDR2 SFDVKD. The CDR3 DNA reads as TGTGCCACCAGTGAGAAAGGGGCCGTCTATGGCTACACCTTC. Protein sequence: CATSEKGAVYGYTF.

This chain uses TRBV5-1 with TRBJ2-6; perhaps TRBD1 as D (6 bases). This CDR3 contains 17 residues. Trimming stripped 4 bases from V and 5 bases from J, with 19 bases between. The V gene's germline CDR1 is SGHRS and CDR2 YFSETQ. In DNA form, the CDR3 reads TGCGCCAGCAGCCTCGGAGGAGGAGGACAGCGGGCCAACGTCCTGACTTTC. Encoded protein: CASSLGGGGQRANVLTF.

The genes are TRBV18 and TRBJ1-4; 8 nucleotides line up with TRBD1. V gave up 6 bases and J gave up 10 bases; unmatched junction bases: 13. Germline loops: CDR1 KGHSH, CDR2 LQKENI. CDR3 length equals 15 residues. In DNA, the CDR3 is TGTGCCAGCTCCGGAATGACAGGGGAGTACGGAAAACTGTTTTTT. This encodes CASSGMTGEYGKLFF.

This chain links TRBV5-6 with TRBJ1-2, with 9 bases aligning to TRBD1. V gave up 0 bases and J gave up 3 bases; unmatched junction bases: 6. Germline CDR1 SGHDT, CDR2 YYEEEE. The CDR3 runs 16 residues. The CDR3 DNA reads TGTGCCAGCAGCTTGGACAGGGGGCTATCGTACTATGGCTACACCTTC. Translating it yields CASSLDRGLSYYGYTF.

The V gene is TRBV30, the J gene TRBJ1-2; perhaps TRBD1 as D (5 bases). CDR1 and CDR2 from the germline V gene are GTSNPN and SVGIG (reference sequence). This CDR3 is 14 amino acids long. Trimming pared 0 bases from V and 7 bases from J, leaving 15 bases between. The CDR3 bases are TGTGCCTGGAGTGTACGGGGGAGGGGAGGTGGCTACACCTTC. Residues: CAWSVRGRGGGYTF.

The chain uses TRBV11-2 and TRBJ2-7; D not certain. The CDR3 has 12 residues. V was cut by 3 bases and J by 9 bases, with 12 bases left in between. Germline CDR1 is SGHAT and CDR2 is FQNNGV. In DNA, the CDR3 is TGTGCCAGCAGCTTTGGGCAGGCTGGGCAGTACTTC. Encoded protein: CASSFGQAGQYF.

The chain is built from TRBV27 and TRBJ2-1; 7 nucleotides align to TRBD1. This CDR3 has 13 residues. The germline gives CDR1 MNHEY, CDR2 SMNVEV (reference sequence). Losses at the gene ends were 6 bases for V and 6 bases for J; bases not matched to a gene: 5. The CDR3 spells CASREQGSNEQFF. In nucleotides, the CDR3 is TGTGCCAGCAGAGAACAGGGGAGCAATGAGCAGTTCTTC.

This chain connects TRBV5-1 to TRBJ1-6, with a weak D call TRBD1 (5 bases). The germline V gene encodes CDR1 SGHRS and CDR2 YFSETQ. Trimming took off 1 base at V and 12 bases at J, with 17 bases between the two ends. CDR3 length: 15 residues. The CDR3 region has the DNA TGCGCCAGCAGCTTGTGGCTTACAGGCACGCGACCCCTCCACTTT. Translation: CASSLWLTGTRPLHF.

The rearrangement joins TRBV19 to TRBJ1-4, with D unresolved. Germline lookup yields CDR1 LNHDA and CDR2 SQIVND (reference sequence). V was clipped by 6 bases and J by 0 bases, with 8 bases between them. The CDR3 loop spans 14 amino acids. CDR3 in DNA: TGTGCCAGTAGATGGAGTGCAACTAATGAAAAACTGTTTTTT. The encoded protein is CASRWSATNEKLFF.

The chain has TRBV19 and TRBJ1-5, with D maybe TRBD1 (5 bases). V dropped 3 bases and J dropped 4 bases, with 13 bases sitting between them. The CDR3 is 15 residues long. Germline CDR1 LNHDA, CDR2 SQIVND (reference sequence). CDR3: CASSILGPNNQPQHF. The CDR3, as DNA: TGTGCCAGTAGTATCTTGGGGCCCAATAATCAGCCCCAGCATTTT.

Points on this clone: The same CDR3 also results from other DNA sequences found in this sample. V gene TRBV28 combines with J gene TRBJ1-3; D is unclear. Germline assignment: CDR1 MDHEN and CDR2 SYDVKM. Between the trimmed V and J ends, which lost 2 bases and 0 bases, there was a span of 5 bases. There are 14 residues in the CDR3. The CDR3 spells CASSLRLSGNTIYF. As DNA, the CDR3 is TGTGCCAGCAGTTTACGACTCTCTGGAAACACCATATATTTT.

The chain combines TRBV27 with TRBJ2-3, with no clear D. This CDR3 region has 14 residues. Trimming cost V 1 base and J 2 bases, with 7 bases left between them. The V gene's germline CDR1 is MNHEY and CDR2 SMNVEV (reference sequence). The DNA for the CDR3 is TGTGCCAGCAGTTTATTCCGTAACACAGATACGCAGTATTTT. Its protein product is CASSLFRNTDTQYF.

The chain links TRBV13 to TRBJ2-7; 12 nucleotides line up with TRBD2. The germline V gene has CDR1 PRHDT and CDR2 FYEKMQ (reference sequence). The CDR3 consists of 15 residues. V trimming: 5 bases; J trimming: 6 bases; junction bases outside the gene matches: 8. CDR3 DNA sequence: TGTGCCAGCAGCACTCGACTAGCGGGAGTATCCGAGCAGTACTTC. This encodes CASSTRLAGVSEQYF.

The rearrangement uses TRBV6-5 and TRBJ1-1; the match to TRBD1 covers 11 bases. Germline trimming cut 0 bases from V and 5 bases from J; bases unmatched to any gene: 2. Germline CDR1 MNHEY, CDR2 SVGAGI. This CDR3 is 15 amino acids long. The CDR3 DNA sequence: TGTGCCAGCAGTTACTCGGGACAGGGGGGGACTGAAGCTTTCTTT. It yields the protein CASSYSGQGGTEAFF.

The chain is built from TRBV5-1 and TRBJ1-6, with 7 bases matching TRBD1. Germline CDR1 and CDR2: SGHRS and YFSETQ. The junction had 6 bases not matched to a gene; V was cut back by 3 bases and J by 9 bases. This CDR3 has 14 residues. CDR3 sequence (DNA): TGCGCCAGCAGCTACAGGGGCATGACTTCACCCCTCCACTTT. Encoded protein: CASSYRGMTSPLHF.

The chain joins TRBV5-1 to TRBJ2-7; TRBD1 matches at 8 bases. V shed 1 base and J 0 bases; nucleotides not matched to a gene: 6. The CDR3 contains 16 residues. The germline CDR1 and CDR2 sequences are SGHRS and YFSETQ. The chain's CDR3 is CASSLLTGAVSYEQYF. As DNA, the CDR3 is TGCGCCAGCAGCTTGTTGACAGGGGCCGTCTCCTACGAGCAGTACTTC.

This clone was seen a handful of times. This specimen includes other DNA sequences encoding the same CDR3. The V call is TRBV5-1, the J call TRBJ2-5, with TRBD2 as a possible D gene (6 bases). The CDR3 has 13 residues. Between the trimmed V and J ends, which lost 0 bases and 3 bases, there was a span of 6 bases. The germline CDR1 and CDR2 sequences are SGHRS and YFSETQ. This chain's CDR3 is CASSLGGEETQYF. In nucleotides, the CDR3 is TGCGCCAGCAGCTTGGGCGGGGAAGAGACCCAGTACTTC. The full variable domain, rest sourced from reference TRBV5-1 and TRBJ2-5, is KAGVTQTPRYLIKTRGQQVTLSCSPISGHRSVSWYQQTPGQGLQFLFEYFSETQRNKGNFPGRFSGRQFSNSRSEMNVSTLELGDSALYLCASSLGGEETQYFGPGTRLLVL.

The gene calls are TRBV4-3 and TRBJ2-7; possible D gene TRBD2, 5 bases. The germline V and J ends were trimmed by 0 bases and 3 bases, with 9 bases remaining between them. The CDR3 runs 14 residues. Per the germline V gene, CDR1 is LGHNA and CDR2 is YSLEER. DNA of the CDR3: TGCGCCAGCAGCCAAGAACCGGGGAGCTACGAGCAGTACTTC. This codes for CASSQEPGSYEQYF.

This sequence joins TRBV7-9 and TRBJ1-3; D call uncertain. V shed 5 bases and J shed 2 bases, with 4 bases lying between them. Germline V lookup: CDR1 SEHNR, CDR2 FQNEAQ (reference sequence). The CDR3 extends over 12 amino acids. The CDR3 spells CASSLPGNTIYF. The CDR3 bases are TGTGCCAGCAGCCTCCCTGGAAACACCATATATTTT.

Written as DNA, the CDR3 is TGCGCCAGCAGCTTTGGGCCGGTGAGCTCTGGAAACACCATATATTTT. It codes for CASSFGPVSSGNTIYF. This chain uses TRBV5-1 with TRBJ1-3; D unclear. CDR3 length: 16 residues. Germline V CDR1 and CDR2: SGHRS, YFSETQ. V shed 2 bases and J shed 0 bases, with 12 bases lying between them. The full variable domain, its missing parts supplied by reference TRBV5-1 and TRBJ1-3, is KAGVTQTPRYLIKTRGQQVTLSCSPISGHRSVSWYQQTPGQGLQFLFEYFSETQRNKGNFPGRFSGRQFSNSRSEMNVSTLELGDSALYLCASSFGPVSSGNTIYFGEGSWLTVV.

The chain carries TRBV25-1 and TRBJ1-3; no clear D. Germline loops: CDR1 MGHDK, CDR2 SYGVNS. The CDR3 is 15 amino acids. Trimming removed 5 bases at V and 0 bases at J, with 11 bases between. CDR3 in DNA: TGTGCCAGCAGTTCCCCACAGTACTCTGGAAACACCATATATTTT. Translation gives CASSSPQYSGNTIYF.

J is TRBJ1-2 and V is TRBV2; 9 bases are a match to TRBD1. The CDR3 length is 16 residues. Trimming at V came to 3 bases and at J to 4 bases, leaving 9 bases not matched to a gene. CDR1 SNHLY and CDR2 FYNNEI come from the germline V gene. The CDR3 DNA is TGTGCCAGCAGTGATCCGACAGGGGGACGCTCCTATGGCTACACCTTC. It encodes CASSDPTGGRSYGYTF. Filled out from reference TRBV2 and TRBJ1-2, the complete variable domain reads EPEVTQTPSHQVTQMGQEVILRCVPISNHLYFYWYRQILGQKVEFLVSFYNNEISEKSEIFDDQFSVERPDGSNFTLKIRSTKLEDSAMYFCASSDPTGGRSYGYTFGSGTRLTVV.

CDR3 DNA: TGCGCCAGCAGCCCTGCGGGGGGACTCTCCTACGAGCAGTACTTC. Translated, it gives CASSPAGGLSYEQYF. The rearrangement uses TRBV4-3 and TRBJ2-7; 8 positions match TRBD2. The CDR3 has 15 amino acids. Germline CDR1 and CDR2: LGHNA and YSLEER. V was pared by 4 bases and J by 0 bases, with 5 bases of the junction left unmatched.

This chain connects TRBV24-1 to TRBJ2-3; tentative D call: TRBD1 (6 bases). Germline CDR1 KGHDR, CDR2 SFDVKD. V lost 7 bases to trimming and J lost 2 bases, with 9 bases between them. This CDR3 has 13 residues. The CDR3 DNA is TGTGCCACCAGGAACAGGGTCACAGATACGCAGTATTTT. Its protein is CATRNRVTDTQYF.